The 21 T cell receptor beta chains below were found in one sample sequenced in a study of beta chain features in type 1 diabetes. Their cognate antigens are unknown. Isolated RNA was reverse transcribed in full, so expressed TCRB transcripts were sequenced. Generated by immunoSEQ multiplex PCR, the TCRdb table keeps only in-frame clones and is missing some. The table includes fewer than 300,000 clones, roughly 11% detected once. The study's findings and limits: Shorter TCRB CDR3s, moderately but significantly so, were found in Type 1 diabetes patients in all four CD4+ subsets.

What was sequenced was naive CD4+ T cells from blood. The receptor set was obtained from a man aged 25-45 years with type 1 diabetes.

The chain joins TRBV7-6 to TRBJ1-4; 8 bases map to TRBD1. The length of the CDR3 is 14 residues. Germline-derived CDR1 and CDR2 are SGHVS and FNYEAQ. V gave up 5 bases and J gave up 6 bases; unmatched junction bases: 5. CDR3 sequence: CASSLGTGDEKLFF. The CDR3 bases are TGTGCCAGCAGCCTCGGGACAGGAGATGAAAAACTGTTTTTT.

This clone appeared a few times. This sequence joins TRBV30 and TRBJ1-5; TRBD1 is a possible D gene (5 bases). CDR1 and CDR2 from the germline V gene are GTSNPN and SVGIG (reference sequence). V was cut by 4 bases and J by 1 base, with 14 bases left in between. The CDR3 contains 15 residues. The CDR3 loop reads CAWKMAGQSNQPQHF. For the CDR3, the DNA is TGTGCCTGGAAAATGGCCGGACAAAGCAATCAGCCCCAGCATTTT.

Notes on this clone: In the same sample, other DNA sequences code for this CDR3. The V and J genes are TRBV2 and TRBJ1-1; tentatively, D is TRBD1 (6 bases). CDR3 length: 13 residues. Germline V gene data show CDR1 as SNHLY and CDR2 as FYNNEI. Trimming removed 4 bases from V and 1 base from J, with 7 bases in between. CDR3 coding DNA: TGTGCCAGCAGTGTACAGGGGAACACTGAAGCTTTCTTT. This codes for CASSVQGNTEAFF.

The genes are TRBV7-3 and TRBJ1-1, with TRBD1 as a possible D gene (6 bases). The germline V gene encodes CDR1 SGHTA and CDR2 FQGTGA. The ends were cut back, 2 bases at V and 5 bases at J, with 9 bases in the middle. This CDR3 is built from 13 residues. Here the CDR3 reads CASSLYQGTEAFF. The CDR3 nucleotides are TGTGCCAGCAGCTTATACCAGGGGACTGAAGCTTTCTTT.

This clone was counted a few times. The chain is built from TRBV2 and TRBJ2-1; no clear D. V was cut by 8 bases and J by 6 bases, with 14 bases left in between. Germline V gene data show CDR1 as SNHLY and CDR2 as FYNNEI. This CDR3 is built from 13 residues. This CDR3 reads CASLERAFNEQFF. The CDR3 nucleotides are TGTGCCAGCTTGGAGCGAGCCTTCAATGAGCAGTTCTTC.

The rearrangement uses TRBV7-9 and TRBJ2-5; 7 nucleotides agree with TRBD1. The J call could be wrong; TRBJ2-7 is a better fit for the DNA end. Germline CDR1 reads SEHNR; CDR2 reads FQNEAQ (reference sequence). The CDR3 loop spans 14 amino acids. This chain's CDR3 is CASSLEGQASEQYF. CDR3 DNA sequence: TGTGCCAGCAGCTTAGAAGGACAGGCATCCGAGCAGTACTTC.

The genes are TRBV2 and TRBJ2-7; possible D gene TRBD2, 6 bases. The CDR3 has 12 amino acids. V lost 6 bases and J 6 bases, leaving 12 bases between the germline ends. The germline CDR1 and CDR2 sequences are SNHLY and FYNNEI. CDR3 in amino acids: CASRWEVGEQYF. CDR3 in DNA: TGTGCCAGCAGGTGGGAGGTCGGCGAGCAGTACTTC.

The table lists this clone with a few counts. This chain links TRBV5-6 with TRBJ2-7; possibly TRBD2 for D (5 bases). This CDR3 is 14 amino acids long. The ends were cut back, 1 base at V and 0 bases at J, with 8 bases in the middle. Germline loops: CDR1 SGHDT, CDR2 YYEEEE. As DNA, the CDR3 is TGTGCCAGCAGCTTGTACGGGATCTCCTACGAGCAGTACTTC. It codes for CASSLYGISYEQYF.

The chain couples TRBV19 to TRBJ2-3, with a possible D match to TRBD1 (6 bases). The CDR3 consists of 14 residues. V was shortened by 6 bases and J by 0 bases, with 10 bases between the two germline ends. CDR1 is LNHDA and CDR2 is SQIVND in the germline V gene (reference sequence). CDR3 in amino acids: CASRQGYSTDTQYF. CDR3 nucleotides: TGTGCCAGTAGGCAGGGGTATAGCACAGATACGCAGTATTTT.

This clone came up a few times. The chain combines TRBV2 with TRBJ1-1; 9 bases align to TRBD1. Germline CDR1 reads SNHLY; CDR2 reads FYNNEI. The CDR3 contains 13 residues. V gave up 7 bases and J gave up 6 bases; unmatched junction bases: 6. The CDR3 sequence is CASTLDRGAEAFF. The CDR3 coding sequence is TGTGCCAGCACCTTGGACAGGGGAGCTGAAGCTTTCTTT.

This clone has just a few counts. The rearrangement uses TRBV2 and TRBJ2-1, with 12 bases identical to TRBD2. The CDR3 runs 16 residues. Unmatched junction bases numbered 8, after V lost 2 bases and J lost 9 bases. The V gene's germline CDR1 is SNHLY and CDR2 FYNNEI. CDR3 loop: CASSESLAGGGSEQFF. The DNA for the CDR3 is TGTGCCAGCAGTGAATCACTAGCGGGGGGCGGTAGTGAGCAGTTCTTC.

The chain joins TRBV18 to TRBJ2-7, with a weak D call TRBD1 (6 bases). This CDR3 has 14 amino acids. V lost 6 bases and J 2 bases, leaving 14 bases between the germline ends. Germline-derived CDR1 and CDR2 are KGHSH and LQKENI. The CDR3 DNA reads TGTGCCAGCTCCGAACAGGGTCGAACCTACGAGCAGTACTTC. Translated, it gives CASSEQGRTYEQYF. Together with reference TRBV18 and TRBJ2-7, the CDR3 gives the full variable domain: NAGVMQNPRHLVRRRGQEARLRCSPMKGHSHVYWYRQLPEEGLKFMVYLQKENIIDESGMPKERFSAEFPKEGPSILRIQQVVRGDSAAYFCASSEQGRTYEQYFGPGTRLTVT.

V is TRBV19 and J is TRBJ2-5; a possible D gene is TRBD1 (5 bases). The CDR3 has 13 residues. The V end lost 3 bases, the J end lost 11 bases, and 16 bases lay between the germline ends. Germline CDR1 LNHDA, CDR2 SQIVND (reference sequence). CDR3 DNA: TGTGCCAGTAGTATGGACGCAGGGTACAAGCAGTACTTC. It yields the protein CASSMDAGYKQYF.

The rearrangement joins TRBV15 to TRBJ1-4; TRBD1 agrees at 8 bases. Trimming cost V 10 bases and J 7 bases; bases outside gene matches: 8. CDR1 is LNHNV, CDR2 YYDKDF, per germline (reference sequence). The CDR3 totals 13 residues. The CDR3 loop reads CASAGGAFEKLFF. CDR3 nucleotides: TGTGCCAGTGCAGGGGGCGCATTTGAAAAACTGTTTTTT.

This clone was observed many times. V gene TRBV4-3 combines with J gene TRBJ1-1, with D hard to call. With 0 bases removed from V and 1 base from J, the gap between germline ends came to 3 bases. Germline-derived CDR1 and CDR2 are LGHNA and YSLEER. The CDR3 covers 13 residues. In DNA form, the CDR3 reads TGCGCCAGCAGCCAAGAACAGAACACTGAAGCTTTCTTT. Residues: CASSQEQNTEAFF.

V usage is TRBV5-1 and J usage is TRBJ1-4, with TRBD1 as a possible D gene (5 bases). The CDR3 loop spans 14 amino acids. The germline gives CDR1 SGHRS, CDR2 YFSETQ. The V end was cut by 5 bases, the J end by 10 bases, with 18 bases between. As DNA, the CDR3 is TGCGCCAGCAGACCCGGGACTCTCGGGGGAAAACTGTTTTTT. This sequence encodes CASRPGTLGGKLFF.

The chain couples TRBV5-1 to TRBJ2-3; 7 bases match TRBD2. Germline V CDR1 and CDR2: SGHRS, YFSETQ. J lost 6 bases, V lost 4 bases, and 5 bases had no gene match. This CDR3 has 13 residues. CDR3 loop: CASSLTSVDTQYF. DNA for the CDR3: TGCGCCAGCAGCCTCACTAGCGTGGATACGCAGTATTTT.

This chain links TRBV5-4 with TRBJ2-2; a weak D match, TRBD1 (6 bases). V lost 5 bases, J lost 4 bases, and 15 bases lay in between. The CDR3 contains 15 residues. Per the germline V gene, CDR1 is SGHNT and CDR2 is YYREEE (reference sequence). As DNA, the CDR3 is TGTGCCAGCAGTTCTCGGACAGACAGCACCGGGGAGCTGTTTTTT. Protein product: CASSSRTDSTGELFF.

V is TRBV9 and J is TRBJ1-2; 11 nucleotides agree with TRBD1. Per germline, CDR1 SGDLS and CDR2 YYNGEE. The V gene end was trimmed by 5 bases and the J gene end by 6 bases; junction bases not matched to a gene: 9. The length of the CDR3 is 15 residues. This CDR3 is CASSLQGQGVHGYTF. In DNA, the CDR3 is TGTGCCAGCAGTCTACAGGGACAGGGGGTTCATGGCTACACCTTC. The whole variable domain, filled in from reference TRBV9 and TRBJ1-2, reads DSGVTQTPKHLITATGQRVTLRCSPRSGDLSVYWYQQSLDQGLQFLIQYYNGEERAKGNILERFSAQQFPDLHSELNLSSLELGDSALYFCASSLQGQGVHGYTFGSGTRLTVV.

This clone has just a few counts. The chain employs TRBV7-9 and TRBJ1-6, with D perhaps matching TRBD1 (6 bases). Germline CDR1 reads SEHNR; CDR2 reads FQNEAQ (reference sequence). V was shortened by 1 base and J by 9 bases, with 10 bases between the two germline ends. CDR3 length: 14 residues. CDR3 coding DNA: TGTGCCAGCAGCTTAGGACAGGAGAGTTCACCCCTCCACTTT. Translation: CASSLGQESSPLHF.

The CDR3 nucleotides are TGTGCCAGCAGCTTACGGGAGCGTAGAACCCACGAGCAGTACTTC. Translation gives CASSLRERRTHEQYF. The chain has TRBV7-9 and TRBJ2-7, with D possibly matching TRBD2 (6 bases). Germline V gene lookup returns CDR1 SEHNR and CDR2 FQNEAQ (reference sequence). The CDR3 has 15 amino acids. V lost 2 bases to trimming and J lost 5 bases, with 16 bases between them.